Following are 14 T cell receptor beta chains from one sample sequenced in a study of OX40 agonist ivuxolimab in advanced cancers. Libraries were constructed by the immunoSEQ multiplex PCR assay. TCRdb limited this immuneACCESS table to in-frame rearrangements with V and J called. A share of clones is missing; checked studies link under half to unresolved V genes, and the rest is unexplained. The sample table holds roughly 14,000 clones, of which 50% to 75% were seen once. The ten top clones hold approximately 8% of the sample. The sequences come from CD4+ or CD8+ T cells sorted from blood, collected in a trial of the OX40 agonist ivuxolimab. The source is an adult with an advanced solid tumor such as melanoma, head and neck, liver or kidney cancer.

Only a few counts were recorded for this clone. The chain recombines TRBV28 with TRBJ2-5; D gene unclear. CDR1 and CDR2 from the germline V gene are MDHEN and SYDVKM. The CDR3 is made up of 13 amino acids. Trimming removed 6 bases at V and 5 bases at J, with 13 bases between. CDR3 loop: CASRLYPRETQYF. The CDR3 region has the DNA TGTGCCAGCAGACTATACCCCCGGGAGACCCAGTACTTC.

The V gene is TRBV7-3, the J gene TRBJ2-7, with D tentatively TRBD1 or TRBD2 (5 bases each). CDR1 is SGHTA and CDR2 is FQGTGA in the germline V gene. V gave up 5 bases and J gave up 2 bases, with 16 bases separating them. The CDR3 has 15 amino acids. CDR3 nucleotides: TGTGCCAGCAGCCCTTGGGGGATCCTTCCCTACGAGCAGTACTTC. Amino acid sequence: CASSPWGILPYEQYF.

This clone was seen only once. The rearrangement joins TRBV7-9 to TRBJ2-6, with TRBD2 identical over 7 bases. Germline values: CDR1 SEHNR, CDR2 FQNEAQ (reference sequence). CDR3 size: 16 residues. Trimming took 7 bases from V and 2 from J; bases not matched to a gene: 8. This CDR3 is CASTGEGPPGANVLTF. The CDR3 DNA sequence: TGTGCCAGCACCGGGGAGGGTCCACCTGGGGCCAACGTCCTGACTTTC.

This sequence joins TRBV5-1 and TRBJ2-3; the match to TRBD2 covers 14 bases. Germline CDR1 SGHRS, CDR2 YFSETQ. The CDR3 runs to 16 residues. V lost 5 bases, J lost 5 bases, and 7 bases stayed unmatched. The CDR3 region has the DNA TGCGCCAGCAGTTCGACTAGCGGGGGGGCCGGAGATACGCAGTATTTT. The encoded protein is CASSSTSGGAGDTQYF.

The chain employs TRBV6-1 and TRBJ2-7; D unclear. Germline V gene sequence: CDR1 MNHNS, CDR2 SASEGT. V was cut by 6 bases and J by 3 bases, with 12 bases left in between. The CDR3 consists of 13 residues. As DNA, the CDR3 is TGTGCCAGCAGCCTGAGTCGGATCTACGAGCAGTACTTC. It specifies CASSLSRIYEQYF.

V and J are TRBV5-4 and TRBJ2-3, with D perhaps matching TRBD1 or TRBD2 (5 bases each). CDR3 length equals 15 residues. Germline assignment: CDR1 SGHNT and CDR2 YYREEE (reference sequence). The ends were cut back, 4 bases at V and 0 bases at J, with 12 bases in the middle. CDR3 DNA sequence: TGTGCCAGCAGCCTCCGGTGGGGGAGCACAGATACGCAGTATTTT. Translating gives CASSLRWGSTDTQYF.

This rearrangement joins TRBV7-9 to TRBJ1-4, with D unresolved. From germline, CDR1 is SEHNR and CDR2 FQNEAQ (reference sequence). This CDR3 is built from 12 residues. Trimming pared 5 bases from V and 8 bases from J, leaving 9 bases between. DNA for the CDR3: TGTGCCAGCAGCCCAGACTCCGAAAAACTGTTTTTT. Amino acids: CASSPDSEKLFF.

The chain employs TRBV7-8 and TRBJ2-7, with D tentatively TRBD2 (5 bases). Germline assignment: CDR1 SGHVS and CDR2 FQNEAQ. The germline V and J ends were trimmed by 2 bases and 2 bases, with 19 bases remaining between them. The CDR3 has 17 amino acids. The CDR3 loop reads CASSLRRRQEITYEQYF. CDR3 nucleotide sequence: TGTGCCAGCAGCTTACGACGGAGGCAGGAAATTACCTACGAGCAGTACTTC.

Points on this clone: A read error is possible here, since a much larger clone lies one base away. The CDR3 DNA reads as TGTGCCGGCACCCCAGCTCATGTCTACAATGAGCAGTTCTTC. Protein: CAGTPAHVYNEQFF. This chain joins TRBV27 and TRBJ2-1, with D unclear. The CDR3 is 14 residues long. Trimming cost V 11 bases and J 3 bases, with 17 bases left between them. CDR1 MNHEY and CDR2 SMNVEV come from the germline V gene (reference sequence).

This clone was detected a few times. The V gene is TRBV6-5, the J gene TRBJ2-4, with a weak D call TRBD2 (6 bases). Germline V gene lookup returns CDR1 MNHEY and CDR2 SVGAGI. Trimming shortened V by 0 bases and J by 7 bases, and 16 bases separated the two germline ends. The CDR3 is 16 amino acids. The CDR3 loop is CASSYSIGQGGNIQYF. CDR3 bases: TGTGCCAGCAGTTACTCAATCGGGCAGGGAGGTAACATTCAGTACTTC.

This clone appeared once. V gene TRBV6-1 combines with J gene TRBJ1-6, with 7 bases aligning to TRBD1. Germline-derived CDR1 and CDR2 are MNHNS and SASEGT. Trimming took 0 bases from V and 8 from J; bases not matched to a gene: 7. The CDR3 contains 16 residues. CDR3 protein: CASSEALDREYSPLHF. In DNA, the CDR3 is TGTGCCAGCAGTGAAGCCCTAGACAGGGAATATTCACCCCTCCACTTT.

This clone is medium-sized in the sample. V gene TRBV10-3 combines with J gene TRBJ2-1; TRBD2 matches at 14 bases. The V gene's germline CDR1 is ENHRY and CDR2 SYGVKD. V dropped 0 bases and J dropped 5; count of bases not matched to a gene: 0. The CDR3 has 16 residues. The CDR3: CAISESGLAGDNEQFF. The CDR3 region has the DNA TGTGCCATCAGTGAGTCGGGACTAGCGGGGGACAATGAGCAGTTCTTC.

Only one count was recorded for this clone. Written as DNA, the CDR3 is TGCGCCAGCAGCTTGGCAAAACCGGGACAGGGGTACAATGAGCAGTTCTTC. Amino acids: CASSLAKPGQGYNEQFF. The chain uses TRBV5-1 and TRBJ2-1; TRBD1 agrees at 10 bases. Germline values: CDR1 SGHRS, CDR2 YFSETQ. The CDR3 contains 17 residues. The V gene end was trimmed by 0 bases and the J gene end by 4 bases; junction bases not matched to a gene: 7.

This clone is categorized as medium-sized. V is TRBV5-6 and J is TRBJ2-1; D is undetermined. Between the trimmed V and J ends, which lost 0 bases and 5 bases, there was a span of 0 bases. CDR1 is SGHDT, CDR2 YYEEEE, per germline. This CDR3 has 11 residues. CDR3 in amino acids: CASSLDNEQFF. The CDR3 DNA reads as TGTGCCAGCAGCTTGGACAATGAGCAGTTCTTC.